A selection of T cell receptor beta chains follows, all from one sample in a study of control samples from healthy donors and cancer patients. The assay was immunoSEQ multiplex PCR, and TCRdb's table has in-frame clones only and misses some. The table lists approximately 150,000 clones, more than 90% of them singletons. Sequenced sample: blood. These receptors were collected from a man aged 25-40 years in good health. Both conserved end residues are part of each CDR3. D genes are given only for firm matches. Clone size is given for some rows only: seen once, a few or many times, or a class if the clone is expanded.

V gene	D gene	J gene	clone size	CDR3 DNA	CDR3 protein
TRBV9	.	TRBJ1-6	.	TGTGCCAGCAGCGTAGACTGGGATTCACCCCTCCACTTT	CASSVDWDSPLHF
TRBV5-8	.	TRBJ2-3	.	TGTGCCAGCAGCGTAGACTCAGGGATGGGCACAGATACGCAGTATTTT	CASSVDSGMGTDTQYF
TRBV30	.	TRBJ1-3	.	TGTGCCTGGAACCCGGGGGCTGGAAACACCATATATTTT	CAWNPGAGNTIYF
TRBV6-2/TRBV6-3	.	TRBJ2-7	.	TGTGCCAGCAGTTATTCCGAACAGGGGAGGTACGAGCAGTACTTC	CASSYSEQGRYEQYF
TRBV28	.	TRBJ1-1	.	TGTGCCAGCAGGACGACAGCGAACACTGAAGCTTTCTTT	CASRTTANTEAFF
TRBV3-1/TRBV3-2	.	TRBJ1-6	.	TGTGCCAGCAGCCAAGCGGGTGGGGGGGATAATTCACCCCTCCACTTT	CASSQAGGGDNSPLHF
TRBV6-6	.	TRBJ2-7	.	TGTGCCAGCACTTCCTCCGTCGGGCAGGGGACCCACGAGCAGTACTTC	CASTSSVGQGTHEQYF
TRBV28	.	TRBJ1-6	.	TGTGCCAGCAGTTTGTCCGGGAGGAATTCACCCCTCCACTTT	CASSLSGRNSPLHF
TRBV28	.	TRBJ1-1	.	TGTGCCAGCAGTTTTCAGGGGTCTGAAGCTTTCTTT	CASSFQGSEAFF
TRBV11-2	TRBD1	TRBJ1-2	.	TGTGCCAGCAGCTTAGGAGGAGGGGGCGGCTACACCTTC	CASSLGGGGGYTF
TRBV5-1	.	TRBJ1-2	.	TGCGCCTCCAACGGGGGGTTGTCCTATGGCTACACCTTC	CASNGGLSYGYTF
TRBV28	TRBD1	TRBJ1-4	.	TGTGCCAGCAGCCTCGGACAGGGAAGTTACGGAAAACTGTTTTTT	CASSLGQGSYGKLFF
TRBV24-1	.	TRBJ1-5	.	TGTGCCACCAGTGGTCAAACTAGCAATCAGCCCCAGCATTTT	CATSGQTSNQPQHF
TRBV7-8	TRBD1	TRBJ1-1	.	TGTGCCAGCAGCTTAGAACAGGGGGCGAACACTGAAGCTTTCTTT	CASSLEQGANTEAFF
TRBV2	.	TRBJ2-7	.	TGTGCCAGCATCCCCGGGGGGCGTAGCGAGCAGTACTTC	CASIPGGRSEQYF
TRBV11-2	.	TRBJ1-1	.	TGTGCCAGCAGCTTAGACAGGGAGGATACTGAAGCTTTCTTT	CASSLDREDTEAFF
TRBV7-2	.	TRBJ2-7	.	TGTGCCAGCAGCCCCGGGGCCTCCTACGAGCAGTACTTC	CASSPGASYEQYF
TRBV6-5	.	TRBJ2-1	.	TGTGCCAGCAGTTACTCGGCCCAGGGCGGCGGTGAGCAGTTCTTC	CASSYSAQGGGEQFF
TRBV3-1/TRBV3-2	TRBD2	TRBJ2-2	.	TGTGCCAGCAGCCAAGGACGGGGGGGATTCACCGGGGAGCTGTTTTTT	CASSQGRGGFTGELFF
TRBV5-1	.	TRBJ2-7	once	TGCGCCAGCAGCCCGGGGGCAGGGTGGTACGAGCAGTACTTC	CASSPGAGWYEQYF
TRBV5-1	.	TRBJ1-4	.	TGCGCCAGCAGCTTGGCCTACGGGCCTAATGAAAAACTGTTTTTT	CASSLAYGPNEKLFF
TRBV5-1	.	TRBJ1-4	.	TGCGCCAGCAGCTTGGATAGGCTAGCTAATGAAAAACTGTTTTTT	CASSLDRLANEKLFF
TRBV9	.	TRBJ1-2	.	TGTGCCAGCAGCGAAACGACGGAAGCTAACTATGGCTACACCTTC	CASSETTEANYGYTF
TRBV25-1	.	TRBJ1-3	.	TGTGCCAGCAGTGGGCGGGGCAGGGGAACCTCTGGAAACACCATATATTTT	CASSGRGRGTSGNTIYF
TRBV27	.	TRBJ1-1	.	TGTGCCAGCAGTTTAACCGAGAACACTGAAGCTTTCTTT	CASSLTENTEAFF
TRBV7-2	.	TRBJ1-2	.	TGTGCCAGCAGCTCAGCAGGGTCCGGAAGGTATGGCTACACCTTC	CASSSAGSGRYGYTF
TRBV2	.	TRBJ2-3	.	TGTGCCAGCCTGAGGACCCACACAGATACGCAGTATTTT	CASLRTHTDTQYF
TRBV28	.	TRBJ1-2	.	TGTGCCAGCAGTTTATCCCCCCAGAGGAATGGCTACACCTTC	CASSLSPQRNGYTF
TRBV28	TRBD1	TRBJ1-6	.	TGTGCCAGCAGTCCGGGACAGGCGAAAACTCTCTCCTATAATTCACCCCTCCACTTT	CASSPGQAKTLSYNSPLHF
TRBV3-1/TRBV3-2	.	TRBJ2-3	.	TGTGCCAGCAGCCAATTCTCCACAGATACGCAGTATTTT	CASSQFSTDTQYF
TRBV27	.	TRBJ1-3	.	TGTGCCAGCAGTTTATCCCCGCGGGGTGGGTCGCAACATTCTGGAAACACCATATATTTT	CASSLSPRGGSQHSGNTIYF
TRBV2	.	TRBJ1-1	.	TGTGCCTCAGAAGGGGGGGACCACACTGAAGCTTTCTTT	CASEGGDHTEAFF
TRBV15	TRBD1	TRBJ1-5	.	TGTGCCACCAGCAGAGAGGACAGGCCTAATCAGCCCCAGCATTTT	CATSREDRPNQPQHF
TRBV10-3	TRBD2	TRBJ2-3	.	TGTGCCATCAGTGAGGTAAAACTAGCGGGCCACACAGATACGCAGTATTTT	CAISEVKLAGHTDTQYF
TRBV30	.	TRBJ1-1	.	TGTGCCTGGACAGGCCCGAACACTGAAGCTTTCTTT	CAWTGPNTEAFF
TRBV27	.	TRBJ2-2	.	TGTGCCAGCCGCCGTGGGCAGGGAAGTACCGGGGAGCTGTTTTTT	CASRRGQGSTGELFF
TRBV20-1	.	TRBJ1-1	once	TGCAGTGCTAGTGCCGGGGCAGTGAACACTGAAGCTTTCTTT	CSASAGAVNTEAFF
TRBV2	TRBD1	TRBJ1-1	.	TGTGCCAGCAGTGCACCCCGGACAGGCCTGAACACTGAAGCTTTCTTT	CASSAPRTGLNTEAFF
TRBV27	.	TRBJ2-7	.	TGTGCCAGCAGTTTCCCGGGCTCCTACGAGCAGTACTTC	CASSFPGSYEQYF
TRBV19	.	TRBJ1-2	.	TGTGCCAGTAACCGGGACGGCATCTATGGCTACACCTTC	CASNRDGIYGYTF
TRBV25-1	TRBD1	TRBJ1-2	.	TGTGCCAGCAGTGAAAGGACAGGGGCGGGTGGCTACACCTTC	CASSERTGAGGYTF
TRBV10-1	.	TRBJ1-2	.	TGCGCCAGCAGCGATATGGGGGTACCGTATGGCTACACCTTC	CASSDMGVPYGYTF
TRBV2	.	TRBJ1-2	.	TGTGCCAGCATAGCCGTTAGAGGTCCATCCAGGCCTCACTATGGCTACACCTTC	CASIAVRGPSRPHYGYTF
TRBV6-5	TRBD1	TRBJ1-1	.	TGTGCCAGCACCCAAACAGGGGACACTGAAGCTTTCTTT	CASTQTGDTEAFF
TRBV2	.	TRBJ1-1	once	TGTGCCAGCACGGTGGAGAGGAACACTGAAGCTTTCTTT	CASTVERNTEAFF
TRBV5-4	TRBD1	TRBJ1-1	.	TGTGCCAGCAGGGGACCAGCGAAAACCAGGGGGCGGTCAGGAAACACTGAAGCTTTCTTT	CASRGPAKTRGRSGNTEAFF
TRBV5-1	.	TRBJ1-3	.	TGCGCCAGCAGCCCGGTGGGGGGAACAGGAAACACCATATATTTT	CASSPVGGTGNTIYF
TRBV5-5	.	TRBJ1-1	.	TGTGCCAGCAGCTTGGTTGCAGAGGAAGCTTTCTTT	CASSLVAEEAFF
TRBV5-1	.	TRBJ1-1	.	TGCGCCAGCAGCTTGGGAGGGGGAACTGAAGCTTTCTTT	CASSLGGGTEAFF
TRBV7-9	.	TRBJ1-2	.	TGTGCCAGCAGCTTATTCGCCTCCCGACAGCTCTATGGCTACACCTTC	CASSLFASRQLYGYTF
TRBV7-2	TRBD1	TRBJ1-1	once	TGTGCCAGCAGCTTAACAGGGGGCGCCCCTGAAGCTTTCTTT	CASSLTGGAPEAFF